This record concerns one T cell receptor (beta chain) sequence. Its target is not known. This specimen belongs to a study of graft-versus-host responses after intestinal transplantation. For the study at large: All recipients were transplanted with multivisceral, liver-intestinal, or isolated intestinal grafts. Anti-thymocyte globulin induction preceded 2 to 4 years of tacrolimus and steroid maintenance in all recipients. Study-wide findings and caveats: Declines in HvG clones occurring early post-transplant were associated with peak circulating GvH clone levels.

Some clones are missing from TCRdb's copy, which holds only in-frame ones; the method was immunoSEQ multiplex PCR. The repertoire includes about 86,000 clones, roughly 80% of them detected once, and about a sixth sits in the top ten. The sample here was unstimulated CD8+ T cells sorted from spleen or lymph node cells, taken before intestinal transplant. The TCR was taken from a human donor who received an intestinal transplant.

The CDR3 sequence: CASRVGPNTEAFF. The CDR3 DNA is TGTGCCAGCAGGGTGGGACCGAACACTGAAGCTTTCTTT. The chain combines TRBV2 with TRBJ1-1; tentatively, D is TRBD1 (5 bases). Germline V gives CDR1 SNHLY, CDR2 FYNNEI. With 6 bases removed from V and 1 base from J, the gap between germline ends came to 9 bases. The CDR3 has 13 residues.